The sequence of this TCR beta chain was determined in a study of identical twins. Study findings and constraints: Conclusions came from cross-sectional statistical analysis, not from following the same donors.

This clonotype was counted ten times or more. Its antigen is not identified. The CDR3 loop spans 16 amino acids. The V segment lost 0 bases and the J segment 8 bases; nucleotides outside the gene matches: 7. One entry per CDR3 protein results from TCRdb running MiXCR on the 5' RACE reads. The sample includes fewer than 500,000 distinct CDR3 sequences, roughly an eighth of them seen just once. These data also formed part of another study, on yellow fever vaccine responses in identical twins.

This clonotype was sampled from a woman aged 18-35 years in good health. V usage is TRBV12-3 or TRBV12-4 and J usage is TRBJ2-1, with TRBD2 matching 10 bases. Sequenced sample: CD4+ T cells sorted from blood. The CDR3 region is CASSLALAGEVHEQFF. CDR3 in DNA: TGTGCCAGCAGTTTAGCCCTAGCGGGAGAAGTTCATGAGCAGTTCTTC.